This TCR beta chain was found in a study of T cell responses to AZD1222 COVID-19 vaccine. From germline, CDR1 is MGHRA and CDR2 YSYEKL. With 0 bases removed from V and 8 bases from J, the gap between germline ends came to 11 bases. The CDR3 length is 14 residues. The assay was immunoSEQ multiplex PCR, and TCRdb's table has in-frame clones only and misses some. Of 95,000 to 100,000 clones listed, more than 70% are singletons. Sample: peripheral blood, taken 28 days after the second AZD1222 dose. This clonotype was obtained from an adult who received the AZD1222 COVID-19 vaccine. The chain has TRBV4-1 and TRBJ2-1, with D perhaps matching TRBD2 (6 bases). The DNA for the CDR3 is TGCGCCAGCAGCCAAGAAGGAGGGGACTATGAGCAGTTCTTC. Its translation: CASSQEGGDYEQFF.